These 10 T cell receptor beta chains share one sample of origin, sequenced in a study of cytomegalovirus exposure and HLA in healthy donors. PCR was performed using 60 Vbeta and 13 Jbeta primers. Generated by immunoSEQ multiplex PCR, the TCRdb table keeps only in-frame clones and is missing some. The sample records fewer than 80,000 clones, roughly 77% being singletons. Material: PBMCs. The source is a woman aged 30 to 39 in good health and CMV-seronegative.

The chain combines TRBV4-3 with TRBJ2-5, with D perhaps matching TRBD1 (6 bases). The germline V gene has CDR1 LGHNA and CDR2 YSLEER. The CDR3 has 17 residues. V was trimmed by 3 bases and J by 1 base, leaving 18 bases between them. CDR3 DNA: TGCGCCAGCAGCCAGTCCTCCGGGACAACCATCCAAGAGACCCAGTACTTC. Protein product: CASSQSSGTTIQETQYF.

The chain recombines TRBV7-2 with TRBJ2-7; 11 bases map to TRBD2. Germline values: CDR1 SGHTA, CDR2 FQGNSA. V was clipped by 1 base and J by 0 bases; unmatched bases: 8. This CDR3 spans 18 amino acids. The CDR3 is CASSLVASGRTSSYEQYV. The CDR3 region has the DNA TGTGCCAGCAGCTTAGTTGCTAGCGGGAGGACAAGCTCCTACGAGCAGTACGTC.

This clone was detected once. The gene calls are TRBV27 and TRBJ1-5, with 9 bases lining up with TRBD1. The V gene's germline CDR1 is MNHEY and CDR2 SMNVEV (reference sequence). With V trimmed by 8 bases and J by 2 bases, 7 bases remained unmatched. The CDR3 is 15 amino acids. The CDR3 here is CASQNRGLGNQPQHF. The CDR3 DNA sequence: TGTGCCAGCCAAAACAGGGGGCTAGGCAATCAGCCCCAGCATTTT.

The gene calls are TRBV7-9 and TRBJ2-7, with D maybe TRBD1 (5 bases). Trimming removed 1 base from V and 3 bases from J, with 10 bases in between. The CDR3 runs to 14 residues. Germline values: CDR1 SEHNR, CDR2 FQNEAQ (reference sequence). CDR3 coding DNA: TGTGCCAGCAGCTTAGGGCCAGACAGCTACGAGCAGTACTTC. This sequence encodes CASSLGPDSYEQYF.

This chain joins TRBV12-5 and TRBJ1-5, with 7 bases lining up with TRBD1. Looked up from germline, CDR1 is LGHNT and CDR2 is FRNRAP. This CDR3 contains 17 residues. The ends lost 0 bases at V and 0 bases at J; junction bases unmatched: 5. As DNA, the CDR3 is TGTGCTAGTGGTTTGGTAGGAGGGGGCTATAGCAATCAGCCCCAGCATTTT. Protein: CASGLVGGGYSNQPQHF.

The rearrangement joins TRBV6-5 to TRBJ2-4; 7 bases agree with TRBD1. CDR3 length equals 15 residues. The V gene end was trimmed by 6 bases and the J gene end by 0 bases; junction bases not matched to a gene: 5. The germline CDR1 and CDR2 sequences are MNHEY and SVGAGI. The DNA for the CDR3 is TGTGCCAGCAGCCCGGGACAGCTAGCCAAAAACATTCAGTACTTC. It translates to CASSPGQLAKNIQYF.

The gene calls are TRBV5-1 and TRBJ1-1, with 7 bases fitting TRBD1. CDR1 is SGHRS and CDR2 is YFSETQ in the germline V gene. This CDR3 has 15 residues. The trim removed 2 bases at V and 3 bases at J, leaving 7 bases unmatched. The CDR3 sequence is CASSLVPRGDTEAFF. As DNA, the CDR3 is TGCGCCAGCAGCTTAGTACCCAGGGGGGACACTGAAGCTTTCTTT.

The chain recombines TRBV28 with TRBJ1-1; possible D gene TRBD1, 5 bases. The length of the CDR3 is 15 residues. The germline gives CDR1 MDHEN, CDR2 SYDVKM. Trimming pared 1 base from V and 1 base from J, leaving 10 bases between. The CDR3 region is CASSLFSRANTEAFF. CDR3 coding DNA: TGTGCCAGCAGTTTATTCAGCAGGGCGAACACTGAAGCTTTCTTT.

The rearrangement uses TRBV19 and TRBJ2-7; TRBD2 might be the D (5 bases). CDR3 length equals 14 residues. Germline CDR1 reads LNHDA; CDR2 reads SQIVND (reference sequence). Trimming took off 5 bases at V and 2 bases at J, with 13 bases between the two ends. CDR3 bases: TGTGCCAGTAGTCTCCGTGGGAGCGCCTACGAGCAGTACTTC. This sequence encodes CASSLRGSAYEQYF.

The chain uses TRBV29-1 and TRBJ2-3; D is perhaps TRBD2 (6 bases). The ends were cut back, 7 bases at V and 6 bases at J, with 20 bases in the middle. The CDR3 length is 14 residues. The V gene's germline CDR1 is SQVTM and CDR2 ANQGSEA. CDR3 coding DNA: TGCAGCGGCAGGAGGGCCAGTTTCACGGATACGCAGTATTTT. Its protein product is CSGRRASFTDTQYF.